The 28 T cell receptor beta chains below come from one sample, sequenced in a study of T cell responses to AZD1222 COVID-19 vaccine. Assay: immunoSEQ multiplex PCR; the TCRdb copy retains only in-frame clones and omits some. The sample shows roughly 100,000 clones, 91% of them seen only once. This specimen was peripheral blood, taken on day 0 of AZD1222 vaccination. The receptors were sampled from an adult in good health.

This chain links TRBV5-5 with TRBJ1-1; TRBD1 aligns across 7 bases. V shed 1 base and J 5 bases; nucleotides not matched to a gene: 8. The CDR3 is made up of 15 amino acids. Germline V gene lookup returns CDR1 SGHKS and CDR2 YYEKEE (reference sequence). In nucleotides, the CDR3 is TGTGCCAGCAGCTTGACAGGGGATGGTGTTACTGAAGCTTTCTTT. Protein sequence: CASSLTGDGVTEAFF. Together with reference TRBV5-5 and TRBJ1-1, the CDR3 gives the full variable domain: DAGVTQSPTHLIKTRGQQVTLRCSPISGHKSVSWYQQVLGQGPQFIFQYYEKEERGRGNFPDRFSARQFPNYSSELNVNALLLGDSALYLCASSLTGDGVTEAFFGQGTRLTVV.

This chain links TRBV11-1 with TRBJ2-2, with D possibly being TRBD2 (5 bases). CDR1 is SGHAT and CDR2 is FQDESV in the germline V gene (reference sequence). The CDR3 runs 15 residues. The V gene lost 1 base and the J gene lost 6 bases, with 12 bases spanning the gap. The CDR3 is CASSLGGSVAGELFF. CDR3 coding DNA: TGTGCCAGCAGCTTAGGGGGTAGCGTGGCCGGGGAGCTGTTTTTT.

The rearrangement links TRBV18 to TRBJ2-5; D is possibly TRBD2 (5 bases). Germline lookup yields CDR1 KGHSH and CDR2 LQKENI. V dropped 3 bases and J dropped 5 bases, with 10 bases sitting between them. CDR3 length: 13 residues. DNA of the CDR3: TGTGCCAGCTCACCCGACACGGGGGAGACCCAGTACTTC. Its protein product is CASSPDTGETQYF.

The J gene is TRBJ1-1, the V gene TRBV6-5, with TRBD1 matching over 7 bases. CDR1 is MNHEY and CDR2 is SVGAGI in the germline V gene. The CDR3 has 15 amino acids. With V trimmed by 8 bases and J by 4 bases, 13 bases remained unmatched. As DNA, the CDR3 is TGTGCCAGCTCACCCGCAGGGGGGCGTGGCACTGAAGCTTTCTTT. Translating gives CASSPAGGRGTEAFF.

This clone was seen only once. J is TRBJ1-5 and V is TRBV19; 7 bases map to TRBD1. CDR3 size: 13 residues. V trimming: 9 bases; J trimming: 4 bases; junction bases outside the gene matches: 6. CDR1 LNHDA and CDR2 SQIVND come from the germline V gene (reference sequence). The CDR3 DNA reads as TGTGCCAGCCGGGACAGTCGGAATCAGCCCCAGCATTTT. Protein: CASRDSRNQPQHF.

The chain is built from TRBV9 and TRBJ2-7; the D is unclear. The CDR3 runs 16 residues. Germline values: CDR1 SGDLS, CDR2 YYNGEE. V gave up 3 bases and J gave up 0 bases, with 16 bases separating them. The CDR3 loop is CASSANPGLGSYEQYF. CDR3 sequence (DNA): TGTGCCAGCAGCGCCAATCCGGGTCTGGGCTCCTACGAGCAGTACTTC.

The rearrangement uses TRBV18 and TRBJ2-3; D is uncertain. V was clipped by 6 bases and J by 0 bases, with 7 bases between them. Germline CDR1 and CDR2: KGHSH and LQKENI. This CDR3 is 13 amino acids long. CDR3 in DNA: TGTGCCAGCTCCCGTGCTAGCACAGATACGCAGTATTTT. As protein: CASSRASTDTQYF.

The chain uses TRBV7-3 and TRBJ2-7; D call uncertain. V lost 5 bases and J lost 5, with 10 bases in between. This CDR3 has 12 amino acids. Looked up from germline, CDR1 is SGHTA and CDR2 is FQGTGA. The DNA of the CDR3 is TGTGCCAGCAGCAGAGACGGAAACGAGCAGTACTTC. Translation: CASSRDGNEQYF.

The rearrangement joins TRBV27 to TRBJ1-1, with D unresolved. With 6 bases removed from V and 2 bases from J, the gap between germline ends came to 7 bases. CDR1 is MNHEY, CDR2 SMNVEV, per germline (reference sequence). This CDR3 has 12 residues. DNA for the CDR3: TGTGCCAGCAGCGGTTACAACACTGAAGCTTTCTTT. It encodes CASSGYNTEAFF.

CDR3 amino acids: CASSLNPAREQYF. CDR3 nucleotide sequence: TGTGCCAGCAGCTTGAACCCGGCCCGGGAGCAGTACTTC. The chain joins TRBV7-3 to TRBJ2-7; D remains ambiguous. Germline V gene sequence: CDR1 SGHTA, CDR2 FQGTGA. The CDR3 is made up of 13 amino acids. V was trimmed by 3 bases and J by 7 bases, leaving 13 bases between them.

V gene TRBV13 combines with J gene TRBJ2-2; tentative D call: TRBD2 (5 bases). CDR3 size: 13 residues. Germline CDR1 and CDR2: PRHDT and FYEKMQ (reference sequence). V was trimmed by 0 bases and J by 9 bases, leaving 8 bases between them. The CDR3 spells CASSLGGARELFF. CDR3 DNA sequence: TGTGCCAGCAGCTTAGGGGGAGCCAGGGAGCTGTTTTTT.

The CDR3 loop reads CASSLGPGQSTDTQYF. The CDR3 DNA follows: TGTGCCAGCAGTCTAGGCCCGGGACAGAGCACAGATACGCAGTATTTT. V is TRBV27 and J is TRBJ2-3, with 7 nucleotides matching TRBD1. V trimming: 5 bases; J trimming: 0 bases; junction bases outside the gene matches: 8. The V gene's germline CDR1 is MNHEY and CDR2 SMNVEV (reference sequence). The CDR3 sequence is 16 residues long.

CDR3: CASSPGTAYEQYF. CDR3 nucleotides: TGTGCCAGCAGCCCCGGGACAGCTTACGAGCAGTACTTC. V and J are TRBV6-2 or TRBV6-3 and TRBJ2-7; 7 nucleotides line up with TRBD1. The J segment lost 4 bases and the V segment lost 6 bases, leaving 6 bases of the junction unmatched. The CDR3 is 13 amino acids. Germline lookup yields CDR1 MNHEY and CDR2 SVGEGT.

The chain couples TRBV10-3 to TRBJ2-1; no firm D call. Germline V CDR1 and CDR2: ENHRY, SYGVKD. Trimming pared 5 bases from V and 9 bases from J, leaving 11 bases between. This CDR3 region has 12 residues. The CDR3 region has the DNA TGTGCCATCAGTAATAGTGGCGCTGAGCAGTTCTTC. This encodes CAISNSGAEQFF.

The gene calls are TRBV30 and TRBJ1-2; D might be TRBD1 (6 bases). The CDR3 consists of 13 residues. Germline loops: CDR1 GTSNPN, CDR2 SVGIG (reference sequence). V lost 7 bases to trimming and J lost 3 bases, with 15 bases between them. CDR3 sequence reads: CAYGQAGDYGYTF. CDR3 DNA sequence: TGTGCCTACGGTCAAGCAGGGGACTATGGCTACACCTTC.

V and J are TRBV7-2 and TRBJ2-3; 9 bases map to TRBD2. This CDR3 has 16 amino acids. The J segment lost 10 bases and the V segment lost 4 bases, leaving 15 bases of the junction unmatched. The germline V gene has CDR1 SGHTA and CDR2 FQGNSA. The CDR3 protein is CASSSQGVAGDFPQYF. DNA for the CDR3: TGTGCCAGCAGCTCCCAAGGAGTAGCGGGAGATTTCCCGCAGTATTTT.

This chain links TRBV3-1 (or the pseudogene TRBV3-2) with TRBJ1-3; D is unresolved. Trimming took off 1 base at V and 2 bases at J, with 12 bases between the two ends. This CDR3 has 16 residues. Per the germline V gene, CDR1 is LGHDT and CDR2 is YNNKEL (reference sequence). The CDR3: CASSQAWQSAGNTIYF. The DNA for the CDR3 is TGTGCCAGCAGCCAAGCCTGGCAGTCTGCTGGAAACACCATATATTTT.

This chain uses TRBV9 with TRBJ2-7; 9 nucleotides agree with TRBD1. Germline V gene data show CDR1 as SGDLS and CDR2 as YYNGEE. The length of the CDR3 is 16 residues. J lost 2 bases, V lost 0 bases, and 6 bases had no gene match. The CDR3 protein is CASSVGVGQGAYEQYF. The CDR3, as DNA: TGTGCCAGCAGCGTAGGAGTGGGACAGGGTGCCTACGAGCAGTACTTC.

The J gene is TRBJ2-7, the V gene TRBV19; TRBD1 aligns across 8 bases. CDR1 and CDR2 (germline): LNHDA, SQIVND (reference sequence). J lost 2 bases, V lost 3 bases, and 9 bases had no gene match. The CDR3 has 16 amino acids. CDR3 residues: CASSMGGLTGAYEQYF. The CDR3 nucleotides are TGTGCCAGTAGTATGGGGGGCTTGACAGGGGCCTACGAGCAGTACTTC.

This clone appeared once. This chain connects TRBV19 to TRBJ1-2; 9 bases agree with TRBD1. Looked up from germline, CDR1 is LNHDA and CDR2 is SQIVND (reference sequence). The junction had 8 bases not matched to a gene; V was cut back by 10 bases and J by 8 bases. The CDR3 consists of 12 residues. The CDR3 nucleotides read TGTGCCACCGAACAGGGGGCGCGAGGCTACACCTTC. This codes for CATEQGARGYTF.

In DNA form, the CDR3 reads TGTGCCAGCAGCTCCGGACAGGGGATGGTCACCGGGGAGCTGTTTTTT. The encoded protein is CASSSGQGMVTGELFF. The chain couples TRBV5-4 to TRBJ2-2; the match to TRBD1 covers 9 bases. Germline values: CDR1 SGHNT, CDR2 YYREEE (reference sequence). This CDR3 has 16 residues. V lost 3 bases and J lost 4; bases outside the gene matches: 7. Looking up the rest from reference TRBV5-4 and TRBJ2-2 gives the full variable domain: ETGVTQSPTHLIKTRGQQVTLRCSSQSGHNTVSWYQQALGQGPQFIFQYYREEENGRGNFPPRFSGLQFPNYSSELNVNALELDDSALYLCASSSGQGMVTGELFFGEGSRLTVL.

The chain carries TRBV28 and TRBJ1-2, with TRBD1 matching over 9 bases. Germline V gene data show CDR1 as MDHEN and CDR2 as SYDVKM. V gave up 10 bases and J gave up 4 bases; unmatched junction bases: 4. The CDR3 length is 12 residues. The chain's CDR3 is CAIDRGGYGYTF. For the CDR3, the DNA is TGTGCCATTGACAGGGGGGGCTATGGCTACACCTTC.

V and J are TRBV6-1 and TRBJ1-5; D call uncertain. The CDR3 has 16 amino acids. CDR1 and CDR2 (germline): MNHNS, SASEGT. The V end was cut by 2 bases, the J end by 4 bases, with 15 bases between. The CDR3 sequence is CASSELAGVRNQPQHF. CDR3 nucleotide sequence: TGTGCCAGCAGTGAACTGGCCGGCGTTAGGAATCAGCCCCAGCATTTT.

The V gene is TRBV6-2 or TRBV6-3, the J gene TRBJ2-7; 14 bases are a match to TRBD2. The J segment lost 5 bases and the V segment lost 2 bases, leaving 5 bases of the junction unmatched. Per the germline V gene, CDR1 is MNHEY and CDR2 is SVGEGT. This CDR3 has 16 residues. Written as DNA, the CDR3 is TGTGCCAGCAGTTACCGCGGGACTAGCGGGAGTAACGAGCAGTACTTC. It encodes CASSYRGTSGSNEQYF.

V usage is TRBV5-4 and J usage is TRBJ1-1; D perhaps matches TRBD1 (5 bases). Germline values: CDR1 SGHNT, CDR2 YYREEE (reference sequence). This CDR3 is built from 16 residues. V was cut by 4 bases and J by 4 bases, with 20 bases left in between. The CDR3 nucleotides are TGTGCCAGCAGCCTGCCGGGACTGGGGGTAGGCACTGAAGCTTTCTTT. It codes for CASSLPGLGVGTEAFF.

J is TRBJ2-5 and V is TRBV9; TRBD2 agrees at 9 bases. Germline V gives CDR1 SGDLS, CDR2 YYNGEE. After removal of 0 bases from V and 4 bases from J, the junction contained 4 bases not matched to a gene. The CDR3 is 15 amino acids. CDR3 sequence reads: CASSVGGSGRETQYF. CDR3 bases: TGTGCCAGCAGCGTAGGGGGTAGCGGGAGAGAGACCCAGTACTTC.

The chain couples TRBV10-1 to TRBJ2-5; D perhaps matches TRBD1 (6 bases). V was pared by 3 bases and J by 5 bases, with 13 bases between. The CDR3 is 14 residues long. In germline, CDR1 is WNHNN, CDR2 SYGVQD (reference sequence). CDR3 amino acids: CASSDQTGRETQYF. In nucleotides, the CDR3 is TGCGCCAGCAGTGACCAGACAGGCAGGGAGACCCAGTACTTC.

The rearrangement joins TRBV29-1 to TRBJ2-1; D perhaps matches TRBD2 (6 bases). Trimming took off 6 bases at V and 3 bases at J, with 12 bases between the two ends. Germline V CDR1 and CDR2: SQVTM, ANQGSEA. The CDR3 runs 13 residues. CDR3 DNA sequence: TGCAGCGTCTCTGTGGGACTCTACAATGAGCAGTTCTTC. Translation gives CSVSVGLYNEQFF.